This T cell receptor beta chain is drawn from a study of OX40 agonist ivuxolimab in advanced cancers. Background on the study: Patients in dose escalation had liver, melanoma, kidney or head and neck cancers. The dose-escalation cohort was about 86% male, with a mean age of around 54 years, ranging roughly 20 to 90.

Germline loops: CDR1 SEHNR, CDR2 FQNEAQ (reference sequence). The CDR3 extends over 15 amino acids. V was shortened by 4 bases and J by 1 base, with 11 bases between the two germline ends. Clones were sequenced by immunoSEQ multiplex PCR, and TCRdb holds only the in-frame ones, with some missing. The table records 45,000 to 55,000 clones, approximately 85% of them present only once. Study results and limitations: On average, a greater number of expanded clones characterised CD8+ T cells relative to CD4+.

With regard to this clone: The target antigen is unknown.

V and J are TRBV7-9 and TRBJ2-1, with a tentative D call TRBD2 (6 bases). This sequence was found in an adult with an advanced solid tumor such as melanoma, head and neck, liver or kidney cancer. The sequenced sample was CD4+ or CD8+ T cells sorted from blood, obtained in a trial of the OX40 agonist ivuxolimab. In nucleotides, the CDR3 is TGTGCCAGCAGCTCGCTAAGCGGGTCCTACAATGAGCAGTTCTTC. It yields the protein CASSSLSGSYNEQFF.